Listed below are T cell receptor beta chains from one sample, sequenced in a study of cytomegalovirus exposure and HLA in healthy donors. Clones were sequenced by immunoSEQ multiplex PCR, and TCRdb holds only the in-frame ones, with some missing. Among 100,000 to 150,000 clones, under 85% were seen once, and the ten largest hold 4.2%. Sequenced: PBMCs. The origin of the receptors is a male donor in good health and CMV-seropositive. Both conserved end residues are part of each CDR3. The D gene is left open where the match is weak. Size is stated for part of the rows, as once, few or many counts, or as a class when the clone is expanded.

>TRBV27|TRBD2|-|TRBJ2-2
TGTGCCAGCAGTCCCGGACTAGTCCCTACCGGGGAGCTGTTTTTT
CASSPGLVPTGELFF
>TRBV7-6|TRBD2|-|TRBJ2-7
TGTGCCAGCAGCGCCGGGACTAGCGGGCGCTCCTACGAGCAGTACTTC
CASSAGTSGRSYEQYF
>TRBV19|-|few|TRBJ1-1
TGTGCCAGTAGTTCCCGGGAGCCCGCGACTGAAGCTTTCTTT
CASSSREPATEAFF
>TRBV6-5|-|-|TRBJ1-4
TGTGCCAGCAGTTACGCCGAGGAGGGGCCTGAAAAACTGTTTTTT
CASSYAEEGPEKLFF
>TRBV28|-|-|TRBJ2-7
TGTGTCTGTCGGCAGGGAACCTACGAGCAGTACTTC
CVCRQGTYEQYF
>TRBV29-1|TRBD2|-|TRBJ2-7
TGCAGCGTTGAAGGGGCTAGCGGGAGGGCCGGGTCCTACGAGCAGTACTTC
CSVEGASGRAGSYEQYF
>TRBV28|-|-|TRBJ1-4
TGTGCCAGCAGTTTATTAGGGGGAGGGGGTGAAAAACTGTTTTTT
CASSLLGGGGEKLFF
>TRBV19|-|-|TRBJ1-4
TGTGCCAGTGGCGAGGGCCGTCATATTAATGAAAAACTGTTTTTT
CASGEGRHINEKLFF
>TRBV18|-|-|TRBJ2-1
TGTGCCAGCTCACGGGGGGGCCAGTGGAATGAGCAGTTCTTC
CASSRGGQWNEQFF
>TRBV13|-|-|TRBJ1-1
TGTGCCAGCAGACTGGTGAACACTGAAGCTTTCTTT
CASRLVNTEAFF
>TRBV7-9|-|-|TRBJ2-7
TGTGCCAGCAGCTTGGCGGGGTGGGAGCAGTACTTC
CASSLAGWEQYF
>TRBV28|TRBD2|-|TRBJ2-3
TGTGCCAGCAGTCCCGTGGGGCTAGCGGGGTACACAGATACGCAGTATTTT
CASSPVGLAGYTDTQYF
>TRBV5-1|TRBD1|-|TRBJ2-5
TGCGCCAGCAGCTACCAAGGGGGCGGGGAGACCCAGTACTTC
CASSYQGGGETQYF
>TRBV7-8|TRBD1|few|TRBJ2-7
TGTGCCAGCAGCCTCGACAGGGGGCAGTACGAGCAGTACTTC
CASSLDRGQYEQYF
>TRBV13|-|few|TRBJ1-2
TGTGCCAGCAGATCCACTACCACAGGAGACGCCTATGGCTACACCTTC
CASRSTTTGDAYGYTF
>TRBV27|-|-|TRBJ2-5
TGTGCCAGCACCAAAGGCCCGGGGATGACAGAGACCCAGTACTTC
CASTKGPGMTETQYF